This TCR beta chain is drawn from a study of T cells in Graves' hyperthyroidism and ophthalmopathy. The overall study: Blood from the periphery was taken at initial diagnosis, before any treatment.

CDR3 length equals 18 residues. V was pared by 5 bases and J by 4 bases, with 15 bases of the junction left unmatched. The germline gives CDR1 ENHRY, CDR2 SYGVKD. RNA transcripts were the template for amplifying TCR beta CDR3 regions. The TCR CDR3 was amplified in a first-round RT-PCR using the HTBI primer set. TCRdb fed the multiplex PCR reads into MiXCR, producing one record per CDR3 protein. The repertoire holds hundreds of thousands of distinct CDR3 sequences, with 15% to 20% as singletons. The source is a woman aged 25-40 years with Graves' hyperthyroidism. The chain couples TRBV10-3 to TRBJ2-3, with 10 bases identical to TRBD2. The specimen sequenced was blood. The CDR3: CAISTASGRGTRPDTQYF. The CDR3 nucleotides read TGTGCCATCAGTACGGCCAGCGGGAGGGGGACCCGGCCAGATACGCAGTATTTT.